A selection of T cell receptor beta chains follows, all from one sample in a study of cytomegalovirus exposure and HLA in healthy donors. Produced via immunoSEQ multiplex PCR; TCRdb's table is partial and in-frame only. Of hundreds of thousands of clones detected, 80% to 90% appear once; the ten largest clones hold 0.83%. Sequencing was carried out using PBMCs. These receptors were taken from a woman aged 18-30 years in good health and CMV-seronegative. CDR3s include the opening cysteine and the closing phenylalanine or tryptophan. The D gene is left open where the match is weak. Clone sizes are given selectively: once, few, many, or a class where the clone is expanded.

V	size	J	D	DNA	CDR3
TRBV28	-	TRBJ1-5	TRBD1	TGTGCCGGTGGGACAGGCCTTTATAGCAATCAGCCCCAGCATTTT	CAGGTGLYSNQPQHF
TRBV18	-	TRBJ2-5	-	TGTGCCAGCTCACCAAGGAGTCAGGGGCTAGGGGAGACCCAGTACTTC	CASSPRSQGLGETQYF
TRBV11-2	-	TRBJ2-1	TRBD2	TGTGCCAGCGGATCCGGGACTAGCGGGTACAATGAGCAGTTCTTC	CASGSGTSGYNEQFF
TRBV5-1	-	TRBJ2-2	TRBD1	TGCGCCAGCAGCTCCGGACAGGGGGGACGCGGGGAGCTGTTTTTT	CASSSGQGGRGELFF
TRBV2	-	TRBJ1-6	-	TGTGCCAGCACTCCGGGACGGGGGAATTCACCCCTCCACTTT	CASTPGRGNSPLHF
TRBV28	few	TRBJ1-1	TRBD1	TGTGCCAGCAGTTTAGACAGGGGGACTGAAGCTTTCTTT	CASSLDRGTEAFF
TRBV27	-	TRBJ1-2	-	TGTGCCAGCAGTTTATCTATAGGCGGGGGCCAAAGTGGCTACACCTTC	CASSLSIGGGQSGYTF
TRBV30	-	TRBJ2-5	-	TGTGCCTGGAGTGTATACGTCGGGACACTAATAAGGGGCCAGATGGAGACCCAGTACTTC	CAWSVYVGTLIRGQMETQYF
TRBV11-1	-	TRBJ2-6	TRBD1	TGTGCCAGCAGCCCCGGACAGGGGGCCTTTTCTGGGGCCAACGTCCTGACTTTC	CASSPGQGAFSGANVLTF
TRBV20-1	-	TRBJ2-3	-	TGCAGTGCTGGCGACTTAGATACGCAGTATTTT	CSAGDLDTQYF
TRBV5-4	-	TRBJ2-7	-	TGTGCCAGCAGCCTCTTGGGGGGGGCCCGGGGCCACGAGCAGTACTTC	CASSLLGGARGHEQYF
TRBV6-5	few	TRBJ2-7	TRBD1	TGTGCCAGCAGGACAGGGAACTACGAGCAGTACTTC	CASRTGNYEQYF
TRBV29-1	few	TRBJ1-1	-	TGCAGCGGAGAACAGGTTGAAGCTTTCTTT	CSGEQVEAFF
TRBV4-1	-	TRBJ2-3	-	TGCGCCAGCAGCCAAGCGAGTCCTAATACGCAGTATTTT	CASSQASPNTQYF
TRBV6-1	-	TRBJ1-2	TRBD1	TGTGCCAGCAGGACAGGGTTATCCTATGGCTACACCTTC	CASRTGLSYGYTF
TRBV25-1	-	TRBJ2-7	TRBD1	TGTGCCAGCGGACAGGGTTTGGCCTCCTACGAGCAGTACTTC	CASGQGLASYEQYF
TRBV5-6	-	TRBJ2-4	-	TGTGCCAGCAGCTTTCGACACGCCAAAAACATTCAGTACTTC	CASSFRHAKNIQYF
TRBV6-1	-	TRBJ2-5	-	TGTGCCAGCAGTCGACAGACAGCCCAAGAGACCCAGTACTTC	CASSRQTAQETQYF
TRBV6-5	-	TRBJ1-2	-	TGTGCCAGCAGATATGGACATCTCTATGGCTACACCTTC	CASRYGHLYGYTF
TRBV4-1	-	TRBJ1-4	-	TGCGCCAGCAGCCAAGGGCAGCGGATTAATGAAAAACTGTTTTTT	CASSQGQRINEKLFF
TRBV30	-	TRBJ1-1	-	TGTGCCTGGAGTGTTTCGGGGGGAGCTTTCTTT	CAWSVSGGAFF
TRBV27	once	TRBJ2-3	TRBD2	TGTGCCAGCAGTCATACTAGCGGGAGAGGATATACGCAGTATTTT	CASSHTSGRGYTQYF
TRBV28	-	TRBJ1-2	TRBD1	TGTGCCAGCAGTTCTCTCCGGACAGGGGGCTCTGGCTACACCTTC	CASSSLRTGGSGYTF
TRBV6-5	-	TRBJ2-1	TRBD2	TGTGCCAGCAGCCGGGGGGGGTCCTACAATGAGCAGTTCTTC	CASSRGGSYNEQFF
TRBV6-5	-	TRBJ2-1	-	TGTGCCAGCAGTTACGCGTCCCCCCTCGGTGAGCAGTTCTTC	CASSYASPLGEQFF
TRBV6-1	-	TRBJ2-7	-	TGTGCCAGCATAACAGGGATCTACGAGCAGTACTTC	CASITGIYEQYF
TRBV28	-	TRBJ2-2	-	TGTGCCAGCAGTTCCCCGGGGAGAAGGAGCACCGGGGAGCTGTTTTTT	CASSSPGRRSTGELFF
TRBV10-2	-	TRBJ2-1	TRBD2	TGCGCCAGCAGCCTCACTAGCGGGGGGGCCTACAATGAGCAGTTCTTC	CASSLTSGGAYNEQFF
TRBV5-1	-	TRBJ2-5	TRBD1	TGCGCCAGCAGCTTGGCAGGGGGCCAAGAGACCCAGTACTTC	CASSLAGGQETQYF
TRBV28	-	TRBJ2-3	-	TGTGCCAGCAGTTTGTACAGCCGGGGGGATACGCAGTATTTT	CASSLYSRGDTQYF
TRBV2	-	TRBJ1-1	-	TGTGCCAGCAGTGACTGGGGGGGGGCTTTCTTT	CASSDWGGAFF
TRBV2	-	TRBJ2-6	TRBD2	TGTGCCAGCAGCCCCCGGGAGGGATCCGGGGCCAACGTCCTGACTTTC	CASSPREGSGANVLTF
TRBV30	-	TRBJ2-4	TRBD1	TGTGCCTGGAGCCCGACAGGGGGAAAAAACATTCAGTACTTC	CAWSPTGGKNIQYF
TRBV2	-	TRBJ2-5	TRBD1	TGTGCCAGCAGTGAATCCGGGACAGGGCGAGAGACCCAGTACTTC	CASSESGTGRETQYF
TRBV10-1	-	TRBJ2-1	TRBD2	TGCGCCAGCAGCCCGAAACTAGCGGGGGCCTACAATGAGCAGTTCTTC	CASSPKLAGAYNEQFF
TRBV10-3	-	TRBJ1-1	TRBD1	TGTGCCATCAGTGAGCCGGACAGGGACCCAACGAACACTGAAGCTTTCTTT	CAISEPDRDPTNTEAFF
TRBV6-1	-	TRBJ1-2	-	TGTGCCAGCAGTGATGGATGGGGGCAAAACTATGGCTACACCTTC	CASSDGWGQNYGYTF
TRBV28	few	TRBJ1-1	TRBD1	TGTGCCAGCAGTCCGGGGTGGACAGGGGAGGTTGAAGCTTTCTTT	CASSPGWTGEVEAFF
TRBV6-1	-	TRBJ2-1	-	TGTGCCAGCGCGGCCGGCGGATACAATGAGCAGTTCTTC	CASAAGGYNEQFF
TRBV28	-	TRBJ1-4	-	TGTGCCAGCAGCCTAAATGAAAAACTGTTTTTT	CASSLNEKLFF
TRBV15	once	TRBJ1-4	-	TGTGCCACCGCACATTTCACGCGCCCGGGAGAAAAACTGTTTTTT	CATAHFTRPGEKLFF
TRBV27	-	TRBJ2-1	-	TGTGCCAGCAGTTTGAGCTCCTACAATGAGCAGTTCTTC	CASSLSSYNEQFF
TRBV2	few	TRBJ1-5	TRBD1	TGTGCCAGCTTTGGACAGGGGACTAGCAATCAGCCCCAGCATTTT	CASFGQGTSNQPQHF
TRBV6-1	-	TRBJ1-4	TRBD1	TGTGCCAGCAGTGAACCAGGGGGAGATGAAAAACTGTTTTTT	CASSEPGGDEKLFF
TRBV6-1	-	TRBJ2-3	TRBD2	TGTGCCAGCAGTGCTGCGGGGGGGTCAAATACGCAGTATTTT	CASSAAGGSNTQYF
TRBV5-1	-	TRBJ1-3	-	TGCGCCAGCACCTTAGAGGAAGGGGCTAGCTCTGGAAACACCATATATTTT	CASTLEEGASSGNTIYF